One T cell receptor (beta chain) is described in this entry. Its antigen is unknown. The sample belongs to a study of T-cell memory formation after mild COVID-19. On the study more broadly: Most TCR clusters belonged to a single donor. Overall study results and limits: Among clones contracting day 15 to 85, CD4/CD8 was balanced, whereas later expanders leaned CD4+.

This CDR3 is 16 amino acids long. V dropped 1 base and J dropped 3 bases, with 12 bases sitting between them. TCRdb itself ran the 5' RACE reads through MiXCR, one entry per CDR3 protein. This table has about 140,000 distinct CDR3 sequences, around 15% appearing once. The chain links TRBV12-3 or TRBV12-4 to TRBJ2-2; TRBD2 is a possible D gene (6 bases). Specimen: PBMCs or a T cell subset sorted from them (not recorded which). This receptor was obtained from an adult woman who had mild COVID-19 (a few samples of this study predate the infection). Cell type and time point are not known. The CDR3 DNA is TGTGCCAGCAGTTTAGGTCCTAGCGCGTACACCGGGGAGCTGTTTTTT. Amino acid sequence: CASSLGPSAYTGELFF.